These 25 T cell receptor beta chains were sequenced from one sample in a study of monozygotic twins with inflammatory bowel disease. TCRdb re-called the 5' RACE reads, yielding one record per CDR3 amino acid sequence without DNA. The sample yields 150,000 or so distinct CDR3 sequences, of which the top ten take up roughly 7%. Sequenced sample: blood. The receptors here all came from a human donor with ulcerative colitis or Crohn's disease, or a healthy co-twin of an affected twin (not recorded which).

CDR3: CASSTLRGRNTEAFF. The chain is built from TRBV11-2 and TRBJ1-1; TCRdb's D gene call, TRBD1, goes unchecked for lack of DNA. This CDR3 contains 15 residues. The V gene's germline CDR1 is SGHAT and CDR2 FQNNGV.

The chain uses TRBV12-3 or TRBV12-4 and TRBJ1-1; without DNA, the TCRdb call of TRBD1 cannot be checked. The CDR3 runs to 13 residues. The CDR3 sequence: CASSLREHTEAFF.

This chain uses TRBV28 with TRBJ2-7; with no DNA, the TCRdb D assignment of TRBD1 cannot be verified. Germline V CDR1 and CDR2: MDHEN, SYDVKM. The CDR3 spans 12 residues. CDR3 sequence reads: CASSLQGYEQFF.

The chain combines TRBV3-1 with TRBJ2-1; TCRdb's D call, TRBD1, is unchecked because there is no DNA. This CDR3 spans 15 amino acids. Germline V gene data show CDR1 as LGHDT and CDR2 as YNNKEL (reference sequence). The CDR3 sequence: CASSHGTDSYNEQFF.

This chain uses TRBV6-5 with TRBJ2-4; checking the TCRdb D call of TRBD1 is not possible without DNA. Germline CDR1 MNHEY, CDR2 SVGAGI. The CDR3 covers 18 residues. The CDR3 is CASSYSAPSGGVSNIQYF.

This chain connects TRBV18 to TRBJ1-6. Germline V gene lookup returns CDR1 KGHSH and CDR2 LQKENI. The CDR3 covers 13 residues. The CDR3 is CASSPDQNSPLHF.

J is TRBJ2-7 and V is TRBV28; TCRdb picks TRBD2, but there is no DNA to check that call. The germline gives CDR1 MDHEN, CDR2 SYDVKM. This CDR3 is 13 amino acids long. This CDR3 reads CASSLHGGYEQYF. The full variable domain, rest sourced from reference TRBV28 and TRBJ2-7, is DVKVTQSSRYLVKRTGEKVFLECVQDMDHENMFWYRQDPGLGLRLIYFSYDVKMKEKGDIPEGYSVSREKKERFSLILESASTNQTSMYLCASSLHGGYEQYFGPGTRLTVT.

The V call is TRBV28, the J call TRBJ2-4; TCRdb selects TRBD1, and the lack of DNA leaves this call unchecked. This CDR3 region has 16 residues. CDR1 MDHEN and CDR2 SYDVKM come from the germline V gene. CDR3 loop: CASSSNRRLAKNIQYF.

The V and J genes are TRBV5-1 and TRBJ2-2; the D call from TCRdb, TRBD1, cannot be confirmed without DNA. CDR1 is SGHRS and CDR2 is YFSETQ in the germline V gene. CDR3 length: 14 residues. This CDR3 is CASRVGPGTGELFF.

The rearrangement joins TRBV5-1 to TRBJ2-1; the TCRdb call, TRBD2, lacks DNA for checking. The CDR3 totals 16 residues. CDR1 SGHRS and CDR2 YFSETQ come from the germline V gene. CDR3 sequence: CASSQEPGLGYNEQFF.

The V call is TRBV7-6, the J call TRBJ1-6; TCRdb selects TRBD1, and the lack of DNA leaves this call unchecked. The CDR3 has 16 amino acids. CDR1 is SGHVS, CDR2 FNYEAQ, per germline. The CDR3 loop reads CASSLAPGTGNSPLHF.

The V gene is TRBV6-2 or TRBV6-3, the J gene TRBJ2-7. Looked up from germline, CDR1 is MNHEY and CDR2 is SVGEGT. The CDR3 length is 12 residues. This chain's CDR3 is CASSVSEDEQYF.

The gene calls are TRBV5-5 and TRBJ2-1; TCRdb picks TRBD1, but there is no DNA to check that call. The CDR3 spans 18 residues. Looked up from germline, CDR1 is SGHKS and CDR2 is YYEKEE (reference sequence). The chain's CDR3 is CASSLGAGGAMGYNEQFF.

The V call is TRBV20-1, the J call TRBJ1-2. In germline, CDR1 is DFQATT, CDR2 SNEGSKA (reference sequence). The CDR3 is 11 residues long. CDR3 sequence: CSATKYYGYTF.

The rearrangement joins TRBV10-1 to TRBJ1-1; TCRdb lists TRBD1, though no DNA is available to test this call. Germline loops: CDR1 WNHNN, CDR2 SYGVQD (reference sequence). The CDR3 is made up of 13 amino acids. CDR3 in amino acids: CASNGGVNTEAFF.

The V gene is TRBV20-1, the J gene TRBJ2-1; TCRdb outputs TRBD2, but without DNA this stays unchecked. Germline CDR1 DFQATT, CDR2 SNEGSKA (reference sequence). The CDR3 runs 14 residues. The CDR3 protein is CSARKTSGPNEQFF.

The rearrangement uses TRBV5-4 and TRBJ2-1; absent DNA, TCRdb's TRBD2 call cannot be checked. Germline-derived CDR1 and CDR2 are SGHNT and YYREEE (reference sequence). CDR3 length: 15 amino acids. CDR3 amino acids: CASSPDRLANNEQFF.

The CDR3 loop reads CASSPGWAGASSYNEQFF. This chain connects TRBV11-1 to TRBJ2-1; TCRdb names TRBD1, which stays unverified in the absence of DNA. CDR1 is SGHAT, CDR2 FQDESV, per germline (reference sequence). The CDR3 runs 18 residues.

V is TRBV12-3 or TRBV12-4 and J is TRBJ2-1; TCRdb calls TRBD1, which cannot be checked without DNA. The CDR3 totals 14 residues. CDR3 in amino acids: CASSSAPTVGEQFF.

This chain connects TRBV15 to TRBJ1-2. The CDR3 extends over 17 amino acids. Germline lookup yields CDR1 LNHNV and CDR2 YYDKDF (reference sequence). The CDR3 loop reads CATSREGPQVSLYGYTF.

The chain recombines TRBV28 with TRBJ1-6; the TCRdb call, TRBD1, lacks DNA for checking. Per the germline V gene, CDR1 is MDHEN and CDR2 is SYDVKM. This CDR3 has 13 amino acids. The CDR3 loop reads CASKTGNNSPLHF.

The rearrangement links TRBV20-1 to TRBJ2-7; TCRdb picks TRBD1, but there is no DNA to check that call. CDR1 is DFQATT, CDR2 SNEGSKA, per germline (reference sequence). The CDR3 is made up of 13 amino acids. The CDR3 sequence: CSARPGVGYEQYF.

V and J are TRBV6-5 and TRBJ2-7; absent DNA, TCRdb's TRBD1 call cannot be checked. Germline CDR1 reads MNHEY; CDR2 reads SVGAGI. The CDR3 loop spans 15 amino acids. This CDR3 reads CASSYKGSALYEQYF.

This sequence joins TRBV12-3 or TRBV12-4 and TRBJ1-2; TCRdb proposes TRBD1, but this gene call is untestable without DNA. The CDR3 length is 12 residues. The CDR3 loop is CASSRGDYGYTF.

V is TRBV7-2 and J is TRBJ2-5; TCRdb indicates TRBD1, and absent DNA this call remains unverified. This CDR3 has 14 amino acids. Germline V gene data show CDR1 as SGHTA and CDR2 as FQGNSA. Here the CDR3 reads CASTHRGRQETQYF.